Listed here is a single T cell receptor beta chain. The data are from a study of blood T cell repertoires in COVID-19. About the research overall: From the United States, Italy and Spain came samples of acute and convalescent COVID-19.

The protocol was immunoSEQ multiplex PCR, while the TCRdb copy is restricted to in-frame clones and leaves out a portion. The table records 65,000 to 95,000 clones, about 79% of them present only once. Trimming took 10 bases from V and 10 from J, leaving 17 bases between them. Germline CDR1 reads MNHEY; CDR2 reads SMNVEV (reference sequence). This CDR3 is built from 12 residues. The clonotype comes from a human donor in a cohort sampled during active COVID-19. The V gene is TRBV27, the J gene TRBJ2-1; D might be TRBD2 (6 bases). The sequencing input was peripheral blood. The CDR3 loop is CATLMGGGEQFF. The CDR3 coding sequence is TGTGCCACCCTCATGGGGGGAGGAGAGCAGTTCTTC.